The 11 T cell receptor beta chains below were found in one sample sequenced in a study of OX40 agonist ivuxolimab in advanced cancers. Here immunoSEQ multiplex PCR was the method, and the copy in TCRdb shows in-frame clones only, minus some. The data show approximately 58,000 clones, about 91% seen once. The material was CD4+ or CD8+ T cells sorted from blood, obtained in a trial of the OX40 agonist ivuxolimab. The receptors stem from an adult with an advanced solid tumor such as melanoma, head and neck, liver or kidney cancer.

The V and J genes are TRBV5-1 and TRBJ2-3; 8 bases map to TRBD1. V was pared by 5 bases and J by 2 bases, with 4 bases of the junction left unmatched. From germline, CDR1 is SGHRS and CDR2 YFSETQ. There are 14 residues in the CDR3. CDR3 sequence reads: CASSRDRSTDTQYF. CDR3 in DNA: TGCGCCAGCAGTCGGGACAGGTCCACAGATACGCAGTATTTT.

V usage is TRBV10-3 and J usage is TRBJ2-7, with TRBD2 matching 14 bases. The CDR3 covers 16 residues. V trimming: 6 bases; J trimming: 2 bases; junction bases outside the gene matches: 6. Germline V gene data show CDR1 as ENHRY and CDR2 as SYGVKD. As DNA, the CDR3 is TGTGCCATCAGCGGGACTAGCGGGAGTTTCACCTACGAGCAGTACTTC. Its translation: CAISGTSGSFTYEQYF.

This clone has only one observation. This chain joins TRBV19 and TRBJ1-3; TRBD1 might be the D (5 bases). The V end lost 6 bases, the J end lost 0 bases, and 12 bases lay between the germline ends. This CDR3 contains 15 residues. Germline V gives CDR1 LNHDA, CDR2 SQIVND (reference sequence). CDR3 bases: TGTGCCAGTAGCTTGGGACCGGTCTCTGGAAACACCATATATTTT. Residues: CASSLGPVSGNTIYF.

CDR3 region: CAIGTSGIVRGGEQFF. The CDR3 DNA sequence: TGTGCCATCGGGACTAGCGGGATTGTTCGAGGGGGTGAGCAGTTCTTC. V gene TRBV2 combines with J gene TRBJ2-1; 13 bases line up with TRBD2. V lost 10 bases to trimming and J lost 9 bases; unmatched junction nucleotides: 15. Germline assignment: CDR1 SNHLY and CDR2 FYNNEI. The CDR3 sequence is 16 residues long.

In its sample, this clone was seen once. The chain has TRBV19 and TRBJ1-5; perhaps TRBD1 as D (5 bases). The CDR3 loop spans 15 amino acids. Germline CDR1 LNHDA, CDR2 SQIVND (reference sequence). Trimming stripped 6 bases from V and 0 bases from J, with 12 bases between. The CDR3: CASSQGKNSNQPQHF. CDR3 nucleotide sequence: TGTGCCAGTAGCCAGGGAAAAAATAGCAATCAGCCCCAGCATTTT.

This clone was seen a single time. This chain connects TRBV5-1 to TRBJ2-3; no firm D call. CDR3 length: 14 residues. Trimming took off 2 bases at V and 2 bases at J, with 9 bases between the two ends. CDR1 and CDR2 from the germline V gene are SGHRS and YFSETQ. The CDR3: CASSLGRNTDTQYF. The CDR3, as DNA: TGCGCCAGCAGCTTAGGCAGGAACACAGATACGCAGTATTTT.

CDR3 nucleotide sequence: TGTGCCAGCAGCCTGACAGGGAGGGACACTGAAGCTTTCTTT. Amino acids: CASSLTGRDTEAFF. The rearrangement joins TRBV7-9 to TRBJ1-1; 7 bases are shared with TRBD1. From germline, CDR1 is SEHNR and CDR2 FQNEAQ (reference sequence). The V gene end was trimmed by 5 bases and the J gene end by 3 bases; junction bases not matched to a gene: 6. CDR3 size: 14 residues.

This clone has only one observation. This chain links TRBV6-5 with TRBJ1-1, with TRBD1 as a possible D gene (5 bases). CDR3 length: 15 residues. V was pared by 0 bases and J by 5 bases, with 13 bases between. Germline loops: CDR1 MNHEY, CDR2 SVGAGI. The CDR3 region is CASSYSAGRGTEAFF. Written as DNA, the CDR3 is TGTGCCAGCAGTTACTCGGCAGGGCGGGGGACTGAAGCTTTCTTT.

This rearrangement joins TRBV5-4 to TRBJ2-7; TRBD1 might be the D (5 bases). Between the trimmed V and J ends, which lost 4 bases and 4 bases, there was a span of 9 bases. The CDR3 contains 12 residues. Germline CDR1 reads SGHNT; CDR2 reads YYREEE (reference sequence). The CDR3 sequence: CASSIPGYEQYF. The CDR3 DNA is TGTGCCAGCAGCATCCCAGGGTACGAGCAGTACTTC.

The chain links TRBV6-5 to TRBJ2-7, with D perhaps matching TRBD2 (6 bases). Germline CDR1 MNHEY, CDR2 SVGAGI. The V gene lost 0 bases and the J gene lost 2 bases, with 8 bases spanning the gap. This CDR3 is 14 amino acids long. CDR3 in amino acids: CASSYSGGTYEQYF. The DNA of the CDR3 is TGTGCCAGCAGTTACTCGGGGGGAACCTACGAGCAGTACTTC.

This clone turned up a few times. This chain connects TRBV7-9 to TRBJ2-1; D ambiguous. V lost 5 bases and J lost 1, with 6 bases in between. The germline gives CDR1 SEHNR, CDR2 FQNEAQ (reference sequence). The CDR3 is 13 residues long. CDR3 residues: CASSRGSYNEQFF. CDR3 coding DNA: TGTGCCAGCAGCCGCGGTTCCTACAATGAGCAGTTCTTC. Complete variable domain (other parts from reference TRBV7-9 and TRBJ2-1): DTGVSQNPRHKITKRGQNVTFRCDPISEHNRLYWYRQTLGQGPEFLTYFQNEAQLEKSRLLSDRFSAERPKGSFSTLEIQRTEQGDSAMYLCASSRGSYNEQFFGPGTRLTVL.